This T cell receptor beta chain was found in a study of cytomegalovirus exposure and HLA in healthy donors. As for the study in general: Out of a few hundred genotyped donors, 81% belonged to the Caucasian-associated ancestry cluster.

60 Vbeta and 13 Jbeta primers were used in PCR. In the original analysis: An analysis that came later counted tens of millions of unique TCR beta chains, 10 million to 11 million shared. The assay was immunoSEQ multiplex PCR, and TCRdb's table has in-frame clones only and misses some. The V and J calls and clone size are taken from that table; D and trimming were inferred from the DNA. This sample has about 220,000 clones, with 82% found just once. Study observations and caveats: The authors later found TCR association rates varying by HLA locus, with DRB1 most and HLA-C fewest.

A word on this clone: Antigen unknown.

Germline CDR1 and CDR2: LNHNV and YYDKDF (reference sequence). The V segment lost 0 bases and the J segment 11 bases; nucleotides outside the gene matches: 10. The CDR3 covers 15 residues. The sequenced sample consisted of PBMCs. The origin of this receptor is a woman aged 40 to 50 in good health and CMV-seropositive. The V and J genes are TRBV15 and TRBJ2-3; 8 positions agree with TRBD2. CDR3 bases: TGTGCCACCAGCAGAGATCTCACTCGGGGGGGTGGGCAGTATTTT. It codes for CATSRDLTRGGGQYF.